A single sample gave rise to the 26 T cell receptor beta chains below, sequenced in a study of CD8+CD57+ T cells in acquired aplastic anemia (dated by TCRdb to between 2017 and 2018). Sequenced on an Illumina HiSeq 2000. Genomic DNA was used as template for profiling of TCR beta VDJ combinations and CDR3 sequences. TCRdb itself trimmed the public reads at Q25 with fastp, ran MiXCR and retained productive beta chains. Rows merge per CDR3 protein into single entries with the most common DNA and genes. The sample table lists about 110,000 distinct CDR3 sequences, less than 65% of them with a count of one. About 32% of the sample lies in the top ten. The source material was sorted CD4+, CD8+, or CD8+CD57+ T cells (not recorded which) from PBMCs. These receptors originate from a human donor in good health, serving as a control.

This chain connects TRBV25-1 to TRBJ1-4; 7 nucleotides match TRBD1. V shed 6 bases and J 4 bases; nucleotides not matched to a gene: 5. The germline CDR1 and CDR2 sequences are MGHDK and SYGVNS. The CDR3 consists of 14 residues. CDR3 DNA sequence: TGTGCCAGCAGGGGGGACAGAAGTAATGAAAAACTGTTTTTT. This encodes CASRGDRSNEKLFF.

This clonotype was observed a handful of times. The chain carries TRBV7-2 and TRBJ1-6; perhaps TRBD1 as D (6 bases). V lost 3 bases and J 8 bases, leaving 8 bases between the germline ends. The CDR3 has 13 amino acids. From germline, CDR1 is SGHTA and CDR2 FQGNSA. The CDR3 nucleotides read TGTGCCAGCAGCTTCCCAGGGGATTCACCCCTCCACTTT. Encoded protein: CASSFPGDSPLHF.

This clonotype showed up many times. This chain connects TRBV13 to TRBJ2-5, with TRBD2 matching 10 bases. The germline V gene has CDR1 PRHDT and CDR2 FYEKMQ (reference sequence). V gave up 5 bases and J gave up 2 bases; unmatched junction bases: 5. The CDR3 runs to 15 residues. The CDR3 nucleotides read TGTGCCAGCAGCCCAGCGGGGGGGCCGCAAGAGACCCAGTACTTC. This gives the protein CASSPAGGPQETQYF.

This clonotype was counted many times. The rearrangement joins TRBV20-1 to TRBJ2-2; D is perhaps TRBD2 (5 bases). Germline V gene sequence: CDR1 DFQATT, CDR2 SNEGSKA (reference sequence). CDR3 length equals 14 residues. V was clipped by 6 bases and J by 6 bases, with 17 bases between them. The CDR3 sequence is CSAPKSRESGELFF. The CDR3 region has the DNA TGCAGTGCCCCAAAGTCACGGGAATCCGGGGAGCTGTTTTTT.

In its sample, this clonotype was seen once. The V gene is TRBV29-1, the J gene TRBJ2-7, with a weak D call TRBD1 (5 bases). V was pared by 7 bases and J by 0 bases, with 10 bases between. This CDR3 region has 12 residues. The V gene's germline CDR1 is SQVTM and CDR2 ANQGSEA. CDR3 residues: CSADDSSYEQYF. The DNA of the CDR3 is TGCAGCGCTGATGACAGCTCCTACGAGCAGTACTTC.

The J gene is TRBJ2-1, the V gene TRBV6-5; TRBD1 might be the D (6 bases). Trimming removed 4 bases at V and 8 bases at J, with 15 bases between. The CDR3 spans 14 residues. Germline V lookup: CDR1 MNHEY, CDR2 SVGAGI. The CDR3 nucleotides read TGTGCCAGCAGTTCGGGAAACAGGGTTGATGAGCAGTTCTTC. It yields the protein CASSSGNRVDEQFF.

This clonotype was found many times. This chain uses TRBV12-3 or TRBV12-4 with TRBJ2-5, with D possibly TRBD2 on 6 matching bases. V was pared by 7 bases and J by 1 base, with 13 bases between. This CDR3 comprises 14 residues. CDR3 in amino acids: CASTSAGLQETQYF. CDR3 nucleotides: TGTGCCAGCACTAGCGCCGGACTCCAAGAGACCCAGTACTTC.

This clonotype came up once. The chain employs TRBV5-1 and TRBJ2-2, with 7 positions matching TRBD2. V trimming: 0 bases; J trimming: 6 bases; junction bases outside the gene matches: 11. CDR1 is SGHRS, CDR2 YFSETQ, per germline. The CDR3 totals 17 residues. CDR3 in DNA: TGCGCCAGCAGCTTGGAGGCCCTAGCGGTGGTGTCCGGGGAGCTGTTTTTT. The encoded protein is CASSLEALAVVSGELFF.

This clonotype was seen ten or more times. The chain has TRBV11-2 and TRBJ1-2, with TRBD1 identical over 9 bases. V dropped 0 bases and J dropped 8; count of bases not matched to a gene: 16. This CDR3 has 18 amino acids. CDR1 is SGHAT and CDR2 is FQNNGV in the germline V gene. The CDR3 DNA is TGTGCCAGCAGCTTAGAGGGACCAACAGGGGGCGGCTATTCCGGCTACACCTTC. Its translation: CASSLEGPTGGGYSGYTF.

V gene TRBV19 combines with J gene TRBJ2-1; 9 bases line up with TRBD1. V lost 0 bases, J lost 8 bases, and 11 bases stayed unmatched. The CDR3 length is 17 residues. Germline V gives CDR1 LNHDA, CDR2 SQIVND (reference sequence). The CDR3 nucleotides read TGTGCCAGTAGTATAGATTCCCCGGGACAGGGAGGTCATGAGCAGTTCTTC. It is translated as CASSIDSPGQGGHEQFF.

The chain joins TRBV12-3 or TRBV12-4 to TRBJ1-6, with 9 bases identical to TRBD1. V shed 3 bases, J shed 9 bases, and the junction held 6 bases outside the gene matches. The CDR3 length is 15 residues. The CDR3 nucleotides are TGTGCCAGCAGTTTCGCCGGGACAGGGAGTTCACCCCTCCACTTT. This encodes CASSFAGTGSSPLHF.

CDR3 amino acids: CASSPGSPYEQYF. CDR3 DNA: TGCGCCAGCAGCCCTGGCAGCCCTTACGAGCAGTACTTC. The chain links TRBV5-1 to TRBJ2-7; D is ambiguous. CDR1 is SGHRS, CDR2 YFSETQ, per germline. The CDR3 is 13 amino acids. V dropped 4 bases and J dropped 4 bases, with 12 bases sitting between them.

The chain recombines TRBV6-5 with TRBJ1-6; possibly TRBD1 for D (6 bases). CDR3 size: 14 residues. Germline V gene lookup returns CDR1 MNHEY and CDR2 SVGAGI. V lost 0 bases to trimming and J lost 14 bases, with 14 bases between them. The CDR3 nucleotides are TGTGCCAGCAGTTACTCGGAAGGGGGTGGGGCCCTCCACTTT. Translated, it gives CASSYSEGGGALHF.

Remarks on this clonotype: A much more abundant neighbour one base away suggests this may be a read error. The V call is TRBV10-3, the J call TRBJ1-2, with D perhaps matching TRBD1 (5 bases). The CDR3 consists of 16 residues. Trimming cost V 10 bases and J 6 bases, with 27 bases left between them. CDR1 and CDR2 from the germline V gene are ENHRY and SYGVKD. The CDR3 region has the DNA TGTGCCAGCATTGTTTCTGTTGGGGGAGCGGGTGATGGCTACACCTTC. Protein: CASIVSVGGAGDGYTF.

This sequence joins TRBV19 and TRBJ1-5, with D possibly TRBD1 on 6 matching bases. The germline V gene has CDR1 LNHDA and CDR2 SQIVND (reference sequence). V gave up 6 bases and J gave up 3 bases, with 9 bases separating them. The CDR3 has 13 residues. CDR3 bases: TGTGCCAGTAGGGGGGGCCCCAATCAGCCCCAGCATTTT. Translated, it gives CASRGGPNQPQHF.

In the case of this clonotype: This may stem from a read error, because a much larger clone lies one nucleotide away. CDR3 coding DNA: TGTGCCATCAGGACAGGGAACTATGGCTACACCTTC. Encoded protein: CAIRTGNYGYTF. V and J are TRBV10-3 and TRBJ1-2; 7 positions agree with TRBD1. The germline CDR1 and CDR2 sequences are ENHRY and SYGVKD. The CDR3 runs to 12 residues. V shed 6 bases, J shed 2 bases, and the junction held 0 bases outside the gene matches.

V is TRBV27 and J is TRBJ2-3, with D possibly being TRBD1 (6 bases). Germline assignment: CDR1 MNHEY and CDR2 SMNVEV (reference sequence). This CDR3 region has 12 residues. The V and J ends lost 5 bases and 5 bases respectively, with 8 bases between them. In nucleotides, the CDR3 is TGTGCCAGCAGTGAACAGGGAGATACGCAGTATTTT. Translation gives CASSEQGDTQYF.

The rearrangement joins TRBV29-1 to TRBJ1-4; 10 bases line up with TRBD1. The CDR3 spans 13 residues. CDR1 SQVTM and CDR2 ANQGSEA come from the germline V gene. J gave up 7 bases and V 6 bases, and 5 bases lay outside the gene matches. This CDR3 reads CSVQTGGAEKLFF. CDR3 nucleotides: TGCAGCGTGCAGACAGGGGGCGCTGAAAAACTGTTTTTT.

This clonotype appeared a few times. V usage is TRBV24-1 and J usage is TRBJ2-3, with 8 bases matching TRBD2. V shed 6 bases, J shed 4 bases, and the junction held 5 bases outside the gene matches. The CDR3 consists of 14 residues. The germline V gene encodes CDR1 KGHDR and CDR2 SFDVKD. The CDR3 sequence: CATSSGSIPDTQYF. DNA for the CDR3: TGTGCCACCAGTAGCGGGAGCATCCCAGATACGCAGTATTTT.

This clonotype was counted a single time. Because it lacks the conserved phenylalanine or tryptophan at the end, this CDR3 is likely a read error. The V and J genes are TRBV9 and TRBJ1-1; TRBD1 matches 7 bases. The germline V gene encodes CDR1 SGDLS and CDR2 YYNGEE. CDR3 size: 15 residues. V gave up 0 bases and J gave up 3 bases; unmatched junction bases: 5. Here the CDR3 DNA reads TGTGCCAGCAGCGTAGGAGGGGGCGTGGACACTGAAGCTTTCTCT. Translating it yields CASSVGGGVDTEAFS.

Worth noting for this clonotype: A read error may be the cause here, since a much bigger clone is one base away. V gene TRBV4-1 combines with J gene TRBJ2-3, with 12 positions matching TRBD2. Germline V CDR1 and CDR2: MGHRA, YSYEKL. The CDR3 has 18 amino acids. This chain's CDR3 is CVSSQGSSGGGPTDTQYF. As DNA, the CDR3 is TGCGTCAGCAGCCAAGGTTCTAGCGGGGGGGGACCGACAGATACGCAGTATTTT.

The sample holds a few counts of this clonotype. A much larger clone lies one base from this, so it may be a read error. V gene TRBV6-5 combines with J gene TRBJ1-2, with D perhaps TRBD1 (6 bases). The V end was cut by 4 bases, the J end by 4 bases, with 16 bases between. This CDR3 region has 15 residues. CDR1 is MNHEY, CDR2 SVGAGI, per germline. The CDR3 protein is CASSLSGGRSYGYTF. As DNA, the CDR3 is TGTGCCAGCAGTTTATCCGGGGGCCGATCCTATGGCTACACCTTC.

CDR3 protein: CASSAVQGRNTEAFF. For the CDR3, the DNA is TGCGCCAGCAGCGCGGTACAGGGGAGGAACACTGAAGCTTTCTTT. The V and J genes are TRBV5-1 and TRBJ1-1; 7 nucleotides align to TRBD1. Germline values: CDR1 SGHRS, CDR2 YFSETQ. The CDR3 runs to 15 residues. The ends lost 4 bases at V and 1 base at J; junction bases unmatched: 7. The full variable domain, completed using reference TRBV5-1 and TRBJ1-1, is KAGVTQTPRYLIKTRGQQVTLSCSPISGHRSVSWYQQTPGQGLQFLFEYFSETQRNKGNFPGRFSGRQFSNSRSEMNVSTLELGDSALYLCASSAVQGRNTEAFFGQGTRLTVV.

This clonotype was counted once. This CDR3 is missing its conserved last phenylalanine or tryptophan, likely due to a read error. The chain couples TRBV10-3 to TRBJ2-1; TRBD2 matches 7 bases. The CDR3 totals 15 residues. CDR1 is ENHRY, CDR2 SYGVKD, per germline. The CDR3 is CAISPQRGPYSEQFL. The DNA of the CDR3 is TGTGCCATCAGTCCCCAGCGGGGACCTTACAGTGAGCAGTTCCTC.

This clonotype has just a few counts. The junction departs from the called germline gene at one end, perhaps through a read error. The rearrangement links TRBV7-9 to TRBJ2-7, with 7 bases that match TRBD1. The CDR3 extends over 13 amino acids. The germline V gene has CDR1 SEHNR and CDR2 FQNEAQ (reference sequence). The CDR3 protein is CASSLTGPYEQYF. In nucleotides, the CDR3 is TGTGCCAGTAGCTTGACAGGGCCCTACGAGCAGTACTTC.

At least ten counts were recorded for this clonotype. The chain recombines TRBV4-1 with TRBJ2-3, with 10 nucleotides matching TRBD2. In germline, CDR1 is MGHRA, CDR2 YSYEKL. The J segment lost 6 bases and the V segment lost 1 base, leaving 1 base of the junction unmatched. This CDR3 spans 14 amino acids. CDR3 nucleotides: TGCGCCAGCAGCCAAGCTAGCGGGGGTGATACGCAGTATTTT. This codes for CASSQASGGDTQYF.